This T cell receptor (beta chain) derives from a study of cytomegalovirus exposure and HLA in healthy donors. Germline V gene data show CDR1 as SGHAT and CDR2 as FQNNGV. After removal of 1 base from V and 2 bases from J, the junction contained 4 bases not matched to a gene. The CDR3 totals 15 residues. Data came from immunoSEQ multiplex PCR; TCRdb stores just in-frame clones and leaves some out. This sample carries hundreds of thousands of clones, more than 75% of them seen once, and the ten largest clones take 1.5% to 2.5%. The origin of this receptor is a woman between 18 and 29 years old in good health and CMV-seropositive. The rearrangement links TRBV11-2 to TRBJ2-5; 7 bases are shared with TRBD2. Material: PBMCs. The CDR3 nucleotides read TGTGCCAGCAGCTTAGGGCTAGCGGATCAAGAGACCCAGTACTTC. Translated: CASSLGLADQETQYF.